A single T cell receptor beta chain is shown here with its context. These data belong to a study of control samples from healthy donors and cancer patients. Trimming shortened V by 7 bases and J by 7 bases, and 17 bases separated the two germline ends. Germline CDR1 is MDHEN and CDR2 is SYDVKM. The CDR3 is made up of 15 amino acids. The assay was immunoSEQ multiplex PCR, and TCRdb's table has in-frame clones only and misses some. Its table lists approximately 190,000 clones. The source of this sequence is a woman in her twenties or thirties in good health. The chain links TRBV28 to TRBJ1-6; the D is unclear. Sequencing was performed on blood. DNA for the CDR3: TGTGCCAGCACCCCTTCGGCGGGATTCAATTCACCCCTCCACTTT. Residues: CASTPSAGFNSPLHF.